The 9 T cell receptor beta chains below were found in one sample sequenced in a study of immune characterization of retroperitoneal liposarcoma. TCRdb redid the calling of the PCR reads with MiXCR, one entry per CDR3 protein. The sample shows approximately 9,800 distinct CDR3 sequences, around a quarter of them seen only once. The material sequenced was tumor tissue. The receptors were gathered from a female donor with retroperitoneal liposarcoma.

Points on this clonotype: Mismatch with germline at one junction end may stem from a read error. V is TRBV5-3 and J is TRBJ2-1; 14 bases line up with TRBD2. TRBV5-3 is assigned to the ORF class and has an uncertain function. This CDR3 has 20 residues. The CDR3 DNA sequence: TGTGCCAGCAGCTTGCAGGGCCGACTAGCGGGAGGGCCACGGGATAATGAGCAGTTCTTC. This translates into CASSLQGRLAGGPRDNEQFF.

The chain joins TRBV11-2 to TRBJ2-5; D remains ambiguous. The DNA end favors TRBJ2-1, so the J call may be wrong. In germline, CDR1 is SGHAT, CDR2 FQNNGV. The CDR3 has 15 amino acids. This chain's CDR3 is CASSFASQSQETQFF. The DNA for the CDR3 is TGTGCCAGCAGCTTTGCGTCACAGAGTCAAGAGACCCAGTTCTTC.

The chain links TRBV7-9 to TRBJ1-1, with D possibly TRBD1 on 6 matching bases. There are 13 residues in the CDR3. Looked up from germline, CDR1 is SEHNR and CDR2 is FQNEAQ (reference sequence). V was pared by 5 bases and J by 5 bases, with 12 bases between. CDR3: CASSLRGRTEAFF. CDR3 in DNA: TGTGCCAGCAGCCTCAGGGGAAGAACTGAAGCTTTCTTT.

As for this clonotype: Lacking the conserved final phenylalanine or tryptophan, this CDR3 likely reflects a read error. The chain employs TRBV11-3 and TRBJ2-1, with 9 bases lining up with TRBD2. The CDR3 spans 15 residues. From germline, CDR1 is SGHNT and CDR2 YENEEA. After removal of 0 bases from V and 3 bases from J, the junction contained 0 bases not matched to a gene. The CDR3: CASSLELAGYNEQFC. The DNA of the CDR3 is TGTGCCAGCAGCTTAGAACTAGCGGGCTACAATGAGCAGTTCTGC.

This clonotype was counted many times. CDR3 bases: TGTGCCAGCAGCTTAGATACAGGGAGGTTCAATGAGCAGTTCTTC. Protein: CASSLDTGRFNEQFF. The rearrangement links TRBV7-2 to TRBJ2-1; D tentatively reads TRBD1 or TRBD2 (6 bases each). V lost 1 base to trimming and J lost 6 bases, with 13 bases between them. Germline loops: CDR1 SGHTA, CDR2 FQGNSA. The CDR3 loop spans 15 amino acids. Combining the CDR3 with reference TRBV7-2 and TRBJ2-1 gives the whole variable domain GAGVSQSPSNKVTEKGKDVELRCDPISGHTALYWYRQSLGQGLEFLIYFQGNSAPDKSGLPSDRFSAERTGGSVSTLTIQRTQQEDSAVYLCASSLDTGRFNEQFFGPGTRLTVL.

This clonotype is judged medium-sized. The V call is TRBV6-1, the J call TRBJ2-1; 8 bases agree with TRBD2. This CDR3 comprises 14 residues. Per germline, CDR1 MNHNS and CDR2 SASEGT. J was trimmed by 4 bases and V by 7 bases; bases with no gene match: 6. The CDR3 is CASKPAGAYNEQFF. CDR3 sequence (DNA): TGTGCCAGCAAGCCAGCGGGGGCTTACAATGAGCAGTTCTTC.

Comments on this clonotype: Being one base from a much bigger clone, this may be a read error. This chain uses TRBV12-3 or TRBV12-4 with TRBJ2-5, with a possible D match to TRBD1 (6 bases). TRBJ2-1 explains the end of the DNA better; the J call may be wrong. This CDR3 has 15 amino acids. For the CDR3, the DNA is TGTGCCAGCAGTCTCCCGACAGGAATCTCCTACGAGCAGTTCTTC. This sequence encodes CASSLPTGISYEQFF.

The chain is built from TRBV28 and TRBJ2-3; TRBD2 matches 10 bases. The ends lost 4 bases at V and 0 bases at J; junction bases unmatched: 7. CDR1 is MDHEN and CDR2 is SYDVKM in the germline V gene. The CDR3 covers 17 residues. DNA of the CDR3: TGTGCCAGCAGTTCCCCAGGACTAGCGGCAAGCACAGATACGCAGTATTTT. Protein product: CASSSPGLAASTDTQYF.

This clonotype was recorded at least ten times. The gene calls are TRBV12-3 or TRBV12-4 and TRBJ2-4, with TRBD1 matching over 8 bases. The CDR3 loop spans 13 amino acids. Unmatched junction bases numbered 12, after V lost 7 bases and J lost 13 bases. The CDR3 region is CASTGQGRNEQYF. CDR3 DNA: TGTGCCAGCACCGGACAGGGTCGGAATGAGCAGTACTTC.